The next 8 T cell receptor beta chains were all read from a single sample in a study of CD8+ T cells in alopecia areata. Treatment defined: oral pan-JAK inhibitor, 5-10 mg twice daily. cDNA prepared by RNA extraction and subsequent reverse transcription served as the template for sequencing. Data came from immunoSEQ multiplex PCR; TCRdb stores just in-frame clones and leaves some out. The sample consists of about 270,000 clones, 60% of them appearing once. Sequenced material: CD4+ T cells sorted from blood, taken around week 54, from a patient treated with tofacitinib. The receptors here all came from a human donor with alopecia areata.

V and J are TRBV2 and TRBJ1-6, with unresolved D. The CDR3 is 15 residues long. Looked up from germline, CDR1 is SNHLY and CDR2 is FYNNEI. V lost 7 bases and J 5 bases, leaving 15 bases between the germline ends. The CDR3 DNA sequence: TGTGCCAGCACTAGGACCTGGGGAAATAATTCACCCCTCCACTTT. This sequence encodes CASTRTWGNNSPLHF.

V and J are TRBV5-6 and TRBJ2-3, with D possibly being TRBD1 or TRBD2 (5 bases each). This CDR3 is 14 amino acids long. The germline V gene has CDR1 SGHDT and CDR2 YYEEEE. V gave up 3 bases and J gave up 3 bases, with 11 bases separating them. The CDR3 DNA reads TGTGCCAGCAGCTCTCAGGGACGAACAGATACGCAGTATTTT. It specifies CASSSQGRTDTQYF.

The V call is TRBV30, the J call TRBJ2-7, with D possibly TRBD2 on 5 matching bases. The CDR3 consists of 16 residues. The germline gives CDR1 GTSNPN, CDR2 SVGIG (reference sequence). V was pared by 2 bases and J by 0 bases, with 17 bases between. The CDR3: CAWSRGQAMGSYEQYF. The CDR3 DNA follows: TGTGCCTGGAGTCGGGGTCAGGCCATGGGCTCCTACGAGCAGTACTTC.

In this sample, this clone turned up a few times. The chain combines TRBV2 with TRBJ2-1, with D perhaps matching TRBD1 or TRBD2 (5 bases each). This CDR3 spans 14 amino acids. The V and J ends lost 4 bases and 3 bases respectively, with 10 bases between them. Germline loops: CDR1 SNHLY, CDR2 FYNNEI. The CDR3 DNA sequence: TGTGCCAGCAGTGCAGGGACCTACTACAATGAGCAGTTCTTC. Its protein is CASSAGTYYNEQFF.

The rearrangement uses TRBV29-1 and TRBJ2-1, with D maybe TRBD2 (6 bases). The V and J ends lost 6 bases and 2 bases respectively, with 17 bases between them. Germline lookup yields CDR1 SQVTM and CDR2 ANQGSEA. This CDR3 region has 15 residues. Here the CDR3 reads CSVDSREVPYNEQFF. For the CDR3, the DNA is TGCAGCGTAGATAGCAGGGAGGTGCCCTACAATGAGCAGTTCTTC.

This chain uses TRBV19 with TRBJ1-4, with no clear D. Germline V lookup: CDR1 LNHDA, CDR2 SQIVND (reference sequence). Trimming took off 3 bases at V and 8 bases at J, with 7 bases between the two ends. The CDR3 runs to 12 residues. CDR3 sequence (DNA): TGTGCCAGTAGTATTTCTCCGGAAAAACTGTTTTTT. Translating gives CASSISPEKLFF.

The CDR3 DNA is TGTGCCAGCAGTTACCCTGGGATAGCGGGGGGAGAGACCCAGTACTTC. The encoded protein is CASSYPGIAGGETQYF. The chain employs TRBV6-5 and TRBJ2-5; 10 bases fit TRBD2. The germline gives CDR1 MNHEY, CDR2 SVGAGI. This CDR3 spans 16 amino acids. With V trimmed by 2 bases and J by 4 bases, 7 bases remained unmatched.

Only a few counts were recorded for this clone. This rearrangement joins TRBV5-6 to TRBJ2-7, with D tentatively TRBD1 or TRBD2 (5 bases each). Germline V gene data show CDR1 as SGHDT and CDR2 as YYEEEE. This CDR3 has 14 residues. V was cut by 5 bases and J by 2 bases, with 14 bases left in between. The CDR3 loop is CASSPGTVAYEQYF. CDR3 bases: TGTGCCAGCAGTCCCGGGACGGTGGCCTACGAGCAGTACTTC.